This T cell receptor (beta chain) stems from a study of cytomegalovirus exposure and HLA in healthy donors (dated by TCRdb to about 2017). General notes on the study: According to an earlier analysis of several hundred of the donors, about 180 million T cells yielded 117 million unique TCR beta sequences and around 300 Gb of sequence data. Roughly 310 gigabases of sequencing data and approximately 80 million unique TCR sequences were included in an early release covering 500 to 750 HLA-typed donors. Of the approximately 400 genotyped donors, around 81% fell in the genetic ancestry cluster associated with self-reported Caucasian donors. The study aimed to test whether cataloging public T cell receptors could reveal signatures of past pathogen exposure. The T cell repertoires of roughly 660 subjects were profiled by immunosequencing and related to cytomegalovirus serostatus. Besides the first cohort of more than 650 subjects, a separate validation cohort made up of some 110 different subjects was used. To predict cytomegalovirus infection status, the study combined high-throughput TCR immunosequencing, statistical association of individual TCRs with disease status, and machine learning. A later analysis re-examined previously published TCR beta repertoires from more than 550 donors and added high-resolution HLA genotyping to investigate patterns of TCR occurrence. In the later analysis, no new phenotypic data were used to find candidate immune exposures; instead, reliance was placed on TCR beta sequences and their occurrence across donors. An earlier analysis of approximately 630 of the donors applied high-throughput TCR beta sequencing to assess whether each TCR beta V gene segment acted as functional or pseudogenic. Donor age, sex, ethnicity and CMV serostatus were collected together with the repertoire data. A later genetic analysis used genome-wide SNP genotypes for about 65% of the roughly 670 donors, treating that subset as a discovery cohort. All discovery cohort repertoires had been generated on a single sequencing platform. HLA typing covered class I and class II loci at four-digit resolution. Typing coverage varied by locus: 629-630 donors for A, B, C, DRB1 and DQB1; approximately 560 for DQA1; more than 600 for DPA1; about 450 for DPB1. Because of strong linkage in the cohort, 5 or 6 DR-DQ haplotypes were treated as single units for association and clustering. Among some 400 genotyped donors of the cohort, an average of approximately 240,000 unique TCR beta nucleotide sequences was sequenced per donor, of which about 18% were non-productive. Summary of the overall study and its limitations: While some public TCRs were present in many individuals, most TCR sequences turned up only very rarely across donors. For the cohort, immune exposure information was limited to CMV serostatus. Because HLA typing was unavailable for some donors at each locus, only the typed subset was used in association tests. The presence/absence analyses assumed that sequencing depth was roughly uniform across donors, and that assumption may not be true. When HLA alleles, especially DR and DQ, strongly co-occurred, attributing TCR associations to individual alleles was difficult. A later analysis reported that several top co-occurrence clusters appeared linked to parvovirus B19, influenza, CMV and Epstein-Barr virus. An earlier analysis of approximately 540 of the donors showed that most TCR beta V segments appeared in productive rearrangements either about 87% or about 30% of the time, which broadly matched IMGT annotations. A cluster of highly shared sequence variants was judged likely to represent a technical artifact of the sequencing pipeline. A further reported finding was that TCR beta sequences accurately predicted the HLA-A and HLA-B alleles for most subjects in the first cohort. According to the authors, the approach could potentially be generalized to other disease states and immunological phenotypes. V-gene and J-gene trimming of TCR beta chains was associated with a missense DCLRE1C variant in a later genetic analysis, and the association was replicated in an independent cohort. According to a later analysis, most CMV-associated TCR beta chains appeared to be HLA-restricted, and the HLA associations seemed to be driven largely by CMV exposure. In a later analysis, HLA-associated TCR beta chains showed more clonal expansion and lower generation probabilities than non-associated chains that were equally common. Linkage disequilibrium might explain the correlated functional status among segregating V segments, but an unknown experimental factor could not be excluded. A later analysis found that TCR association rates varied across HLA loci, with DRB1 alleles showing the most associated TCRs and HLA-C alleles the fewest. Some IMGT-functional V segments, including TRBV6-2 and TRBV6-3, could not be told apart with the 87-base-pair reads, so those segments were excluded. A later analysis associated 15,000 or so TCR beta sequences with specific HLA alleles at a false discovery rate of 0.05. In the study, 150 to 200 TCR beta chains were listed as associated with cytomegalovirus. Three of the identified cytomegalovirus-associated TCR beta chains were confirmed in vitro to be specific for cytomegalovirus antigens. In a later genetic analysis, fewer N-insertions in productive TCRs were reported among donors in an Asian-associated ancestry cluster than the 666-donor mean. About 17 rarely observed V segments, including chromosome 9 orphons, were excluded from the earlier analysis of some 590 of the donors because counts were too low. In both the original and validation cohorts, the classifier was reported to diagnose cytomegalovirus status with high specificity and sensitivity. The cohort was sequenced for TCR beta chains only, and without alpha or paired-chain data the features that could be detected were limited.

Receptor libraries were prepared by the immunoSEQ multiplex PCR assay. For the multiplex PCR, a mixture combining 60 forward primers for TCR Vbeta segments and 13 reverse primers for TCR Jbeta segments was used. Amplification of the CDR3 region of rearranged TCR beta genes was performed with a multiplex PCR assay on genomic DNA. Amplified TCR beta libraries were sequenced as 87-base-pair reads on the Illumina HiSeq System. The authors processed their data as follows. Across the 700 or so repertoires, a later analysis counted tens of millions of unique TCR beta chains, roughly 11 million of which were shared by at least two donors. A nearest-neighbor algorithm error-corrected the raw reads and collapsed the reads into unique sequences, merging closely related sequences to remove PCR and sequencing errors. V, D and J gene segments were assigned by aligning CDR3 sequences to IMGT reference sequences. For a sequence to be retained, at least a six-nucleotide match to both a V gene segment and a J gene segment was required. Rearrangements were called productive when the CDR3 lacked stop codons and stayed in frame with V and J; all others were non-productive. CDR3 was defined by IMGT convention, running from the second conserved V-encoded cysteine to the conserved J-encoded phenylalanine. The earlier analysis of some 550 of the donors excluded any sequence lacking an unambiguous match to a single V gene segment. In an earlier analysis of more than 500 of the donors, a V segment was called functional when productive rearrangements were above 56.7%, and segregating when the standard deviation between donors exceeded 5%. To diagnose cytomegalovirus status from the catalog of TCR beta chain sequences, a statistical classification framework was built. In a later analysis, TCR nucleotide sequences were compared against IMGT/GENE-DB human TR gene sequences so that V and J genes could be assigned. The TCRdist pipeline was used in a later analysis to assign CDR3 sequences and most-parsimonious VDJ recombination scenarios. In a later analysis, each TCR beta chain was defined by its CDR3 amino acid sequence together with its V-gene family, and reads without a unique V-gene family were excluded. A later analysis removed roughly 590 highly shared, low-generation-probability nucleotide sequences to deal with suspected cross-contamination and a sequencing artifact. For each public chain, a later analysis derived a clonal expansion index from normalized ranks of inferred template counts within each repertoire. Generation probabilities in a later analysis came from a VDJ recombination model fitted to out-of-frame rearrangements, and those results were checked against IGoR. In a later analysis, hypergeometric tests were used to score TCR-TCR, TCR-HLA and TCR-CMV co-occurrence, with a repertoire-size bias correction applied to TCR pairs. False discovery rates were estimated in a later analysis by permuting HLA or CMV assignments 20 times. In a later analysis, co-occurring TCRs were grouped with DBSCAN, and TCRdist sequence similarity was added when clustering was performed within HLA-allele-positive subsets. For co-occurrence clustering, repertoires with fewer than 30,000 or more than 120,000 public chains were excluded, along with four or five repertoires with anomalous nucleotide sharing. The immuneACCESS repertoire file appears here via TCRdb, limited to in-frame rearrangements. These files lack a portion of the clones; in checked studies, under half of the deficit traces to unresolved V genes, and the cause of the others is not known. V, J and clone size are those of that table, while D and trimming were read from the DNA. This sample gives approximately 67,000 clones in total; roughly nine tenths of them show up just once. Around an eighth of the sample is taken by the ten largest.

V and J lose 1 base and 4 bases, and a span of 10 bases separates them. CDR1 and CDR2 (MNHEY, SMNVEV) derive from the germline V gene (reference sequence). The CDR3 has 14 amino acids, counting the end cysteine and phenylalanine. Only the CDR3 region is kept as DNA, spanning 42 bases read in frame from base 1. For this clone: Its antigen is not yet known. Per-base quality was not reported, and no clone a single base away is much larger than it.

The cohort consisted of hundreds of healthy bone marrow donors. Cohort members were all nominally healthy when sampled, although unrecorded immune exposures were likely present. The donor tested CMV seropositive and was one of the 289 seropositive cohort members. A peripheral blood sample was provided by each donor, and peripheral blood mononuclear cells were used for TCR beta sequencing. Genomic DNA extraction from the blood cell samples was performed with the Qiagen DNeasy Blood Extraction Kit. The sequence joins TRBV27 to TRBJ2-5; a tentative D call is TRBD1 (6 bases match). What was sequenced was PBMCs. This clonotype was sampled from a woman aged 25 to 45 in good health and CMV-seropositive. CDR3 loop: CASSLFGGRETQYF. The bases read TGTGCCAGCAGTTTATTTGGGGGCAGAGAGACCCAGTACTTC.